The clone carrying this T cell receptor (beta chain) was seen only a few times. Its antigen is unknown. These data come from a study of T cells after yellow fever vaccination. The CDR3 extends over 13 amino acids. V shed 10 bases, J shed 2 bases, and the junction held 7 bases outside the gene matches. Each CDR3 protein is one row after TCRdb ran MiXCR on the 5' RACE reads. The sample records a few hundred thousand distinct CDR3 sequences, approximately 8% being singletons. Overall study results and limits: Only a minor proportion of clonotypes was detected across both CD4 and CD8 compartments.

This receptor was identified in a man between 18 and 35 years old who received the YFV17D yellow fever vaccine. V is TRBV12-3 or TRBV12-4 and J is TRBJ2-5, with 7 positions matching TRBD1. The specimen comprised PBMCs, sampled 35 to 50 days after the first yellow fever vaccination. CDR3 protein: CATARDRQETQYF. CDR3 coding DNA: TGTGCCACCGCCCGGGACAGACAAGAGACCCAGTACTTC.